One and the same sample provided the 2 T cell receptor beta chains below, sequenced in a study of blood T cell repertoires in COVID-19. Method: immunoSEQ multiplex PCR; TCRdb's copy keeps in-frame clones and lacks some. The sample holds some 100,000 clones, about 88% seen once. Source material: peripheral blood. The origin of the receptors is a woman aged 80 or over with active COVID-19.

The chain combines TRBV28 with TRBJ2-4, with a tentative D call TRBD2 (7 bases). The V end was cut by 4 bases, the J end by 4 bases, with 14 bases between. There are 15 residues in the CDR3. The germline V gene has CDR1 MDHEN and CDR2 SYDVKM. In DNA form, the CDR3 reads TGTGCCAGCAGTTCCCAAGGGGGGGGGAAAAACATTCAGTACTTC. Protein: CASSSQGGGKNIQYF.

In the case of this clone: The same CDR3 arises from other DNA sequences in this sample as well. The gene calls are TRBV5-1 and TRBJ2-1, with 7 nucleotides matching TRBD1. The germline CDR1 and CDR2 sequences are SGHRS and YFSETQ. This CDR3 region has 14 residues. With V trimmed by 4 bases and J by 3 bases, 4 bases remained unmatched. CDR3 protein: CASSPGQSYNEQFF. DNA of the CDR3: TGCGCCAGCAGCCCGGGACAGAGCTACAATGAGCAGTTCTTC.